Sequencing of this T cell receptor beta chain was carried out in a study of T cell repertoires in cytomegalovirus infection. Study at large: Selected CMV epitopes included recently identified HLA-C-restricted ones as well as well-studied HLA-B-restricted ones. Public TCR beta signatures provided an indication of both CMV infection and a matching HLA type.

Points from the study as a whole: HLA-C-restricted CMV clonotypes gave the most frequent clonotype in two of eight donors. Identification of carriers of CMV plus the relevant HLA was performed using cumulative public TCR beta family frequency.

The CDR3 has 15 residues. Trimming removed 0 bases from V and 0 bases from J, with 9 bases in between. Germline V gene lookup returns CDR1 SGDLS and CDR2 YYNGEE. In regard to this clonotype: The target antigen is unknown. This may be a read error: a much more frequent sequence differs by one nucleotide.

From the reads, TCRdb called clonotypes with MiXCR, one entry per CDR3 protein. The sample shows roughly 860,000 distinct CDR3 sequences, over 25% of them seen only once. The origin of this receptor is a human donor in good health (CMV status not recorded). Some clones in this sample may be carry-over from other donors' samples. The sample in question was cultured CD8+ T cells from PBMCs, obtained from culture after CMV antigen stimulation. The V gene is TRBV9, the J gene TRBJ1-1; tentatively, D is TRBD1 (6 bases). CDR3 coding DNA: TGTGCCAGCAGCGTAGGTGGACAGATGAACACTGAAGCTTTCTTT. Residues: CASSVGGQMNTEAFF.